Given below is one T cell receptor (beta chain) in context. The V end was cut by 5 bases, the J end by 2 bases, with 11 bases between. The CDR3 is 14 amino acids. Germline V CDR1 and CDR2: SGHTA, FQGNSA. This sample was included in a study of long-term antiretroviral therapy in people with HIV. Researchers report immunoSEQ v3.0 was run at survey level. The table came from immunoSEQ multiplex PCR; TCRdb's copy has only in-frame clones and leaves some out. The table has 20,000 to 30,000 clones, 75% to 90% seen once. The material was unsorted PBMCs, obtained 2.3 years after starting antiretroviral therapy. The chain carries TRBV7-2 and TRBJ2-3; a possible D gene is TRBD2 (6 bases). This receptor was obtained from a man between 35 and 55 years old with HIV. CDR3 nucleotides: TGTGCCAGCAGCCCAGGACTAAACACAGATACGCAGTATTTT. Translated, it gives CASSPGLNTDTQYF. Full variable domain (rest looked up from reference TRBV7-2 and TRBJ2-3): GAGVSQSPSNKVTEKGKDVELRCDPISGHTALYWYRQSLGQGLEFLIYFQGNSAPDKSGLPSDRFSAERTGGSVSTLTIQRTQQEDSAVYLCASSPGLNTDTQYFGPGTRLTVL.